This T cell receptor beta chain was recorded in a study of cytomegalovirus exposure and HLA in healthy donors. About the research overall: Researchers found that roughly 80% of 398 genotyped donors fell within the Caucasian-associated ancestry cluster. General observations from the study: Exclusion as indistinguishable affected some V segments, including TRBV6-2 and TRBV6-3.

The study ran its PCR with 60 Vbeta and 13 Jbeta primers. Libraries were prepared by immunoSEQ multiplex PCR; TCRdb keeps only in-frame clonotypes and omits some of them. In the table there are about 120,000 clones, over 60% of which are singletons. V lost 0 bases, J lost 7 bases, and 16 bases lay in between. CDR3 length: 15 residues. The germline CDR1 and CDR2 sequences are SGHRS and YFSETQ. Concerning this clone itself: Its specificity is unknown.

Sequencing used PBMCs. The J gene is TRBJ1-2, the V gene TRBV5-1, with D possibly matching TRBD1 (5 bases). This sequence was found in a woman in her twenties or thirties in good health and CMV-seropositive. The CDR3 spells CASSLELGRGVGYTF. CDR3 sequence (DNA): TGCGCCAGCAGCTTGGAGCTCGGGAGGGGTGTTGGCTACACCTTC.